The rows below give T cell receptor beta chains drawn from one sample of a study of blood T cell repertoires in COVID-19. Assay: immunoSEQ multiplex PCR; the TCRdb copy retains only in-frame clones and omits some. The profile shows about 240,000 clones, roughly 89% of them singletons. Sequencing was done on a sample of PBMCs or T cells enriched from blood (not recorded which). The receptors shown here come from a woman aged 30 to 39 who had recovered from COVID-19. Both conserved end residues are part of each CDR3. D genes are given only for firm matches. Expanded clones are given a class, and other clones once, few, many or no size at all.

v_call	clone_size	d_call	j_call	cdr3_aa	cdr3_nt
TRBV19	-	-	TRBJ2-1	CASSIVATGPYNEQFF	TGTGCCAGTAGTATAGTTGCGACAGGACCATACAATGAGCAGTTCTTC
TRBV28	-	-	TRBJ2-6	CASSTYVSSPSSGANVLTF	TGTGCCAGCAGCACCTACGTTAGTTCTCCCTCATCTGGGGCCAACGTCCTGACTTTC
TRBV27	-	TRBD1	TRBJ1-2	CASSLFGTANYGYTF	TGTGCCAGCAGTTTATTCGGGACAGCTAACTATGGCTACACCTTC
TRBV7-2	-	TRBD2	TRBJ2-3	CASSRGGRGDTQYF	TGTGCCAGCAGCCGGGGCGGGAGGGGAGATACGCAGTATTTT
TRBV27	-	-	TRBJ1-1	CASSPALWEQAFF	TGTGCCAGCAGTCCCGCCCTTTGGGAGCAAGCTTTCTTT
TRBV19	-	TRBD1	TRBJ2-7	CASRRGQGGSYEQYF	TGTGCCAGTAGACGAGGACAGGGAGGTTCCTACGAGCAGTACTTC
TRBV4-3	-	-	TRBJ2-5	CASSQAYLTSRQETQYF	TGCGCCAGCAGCCAAGCCTACCTGACTAGTCGTCAAGAGACCCAGTACTTC
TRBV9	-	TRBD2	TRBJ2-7	CASSDPASGRHEQYF	TGTGCCAGCAGCGACCCGGCTAGCGGGAGACACGAGCAGTACTTC
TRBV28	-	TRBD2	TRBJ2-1	CASISSGNEEFF	TGTGCCAGCATCAGCAGCGGGAACGAGGAGTTCTTC
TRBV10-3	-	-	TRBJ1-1	CAITRGINTEAFF	TGTGCCATCACCCGAGGGATAAACACTGAAGCTTTCTTT
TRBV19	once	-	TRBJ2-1	CASSMSGLANEQFF	TGTGCCAGTAGTATGTCTGGGCTAGCGAATGAGCAGTTCTTC